Shown below are 9 T cell receptor beta chains from a single sample sequenced in a study of siplizumab effects on memory and regulatory T cells. This table comes from immunoSEQ multiplex PCR, and its TCRdb copy is limited to in-frame clones, with some not included. The sample yields 55,000 to 70,000 clones, 93% seen once. The specimen sequenced was CD8+ T cells sorted from blood. These receptors were obtained from a human donor in good health.

This clone showed up just once. The gene calls are TRBV6-6 and TRBJ1-2; D call uncertain. V was shortened by 2 bases and J by 3 bases, with 7 bases between the two germline ends. The CDR3 loop spans 13 amino acids. Germline lookup yields CDR1 MNHNY and CDR2 SVGAGI (reference sequence). CDR3 in DNA: TGTGCCAGCAGTTACGCCCGGGACTATGGCTACACCTTC. Its translation is CASSYARDYGYTF.

This chain links TRBV14 with TRBJ2-1; 10 bases align to TRBD2. Trimming at V came to 1 base and at J to 7 bases, leaving 10 bases not matched to a gene. The germline V gene has CDR1 SGHDN and CDR2 FVKESK. The CDR3 is 17 amino acids. The CDR3 loop reads CASSQGFVAGGLNEQFF. In DNA form, the CDR3 reads TGTGCCAGCAGCCAAGGGTTCGTAGCGGGAGGATTGAATGAGCAGTTCTTC.

The gene calls are TRBV6-1 and TRBJ2-5; a weak D match, TRBD2 (6 bases). V lost 7 bases and J 2 bases, leaving 14 bases between the germline ends. The CDR3 totals 14 residues. CDR1 and CDR2 (germline): MNHNS, SASEGT. CDR3 DNA: TGTGCCAGCATCTATAGCGGAGAGCAAGAGACCCAGTACTTC. Residues: CASIYSGEQETQYF.

The rearrangement links TRBV4-3 to TRBJ2-6; D unclear. This CDR3 spans 14 amino acids. Trimming took off 10 bases at V and 0 bases at J, with 10 bases between the two ends. Looked up from germline, CDR1 is LGHNA and CDR2 is YSLEER. The CDR3 sequence is CAIGHSSGANVLTF. CDR3 in DNA: TGCGCCATTGGCCACTCCTCTGGGGCCAACGTCCTGACTTTC.

V gene TRBV11-3 combines with J gene TRBJ2-7; 11 nucleotides align to TRBD2. Germline CDR1 SGHNT, CDR2 YENEEA. The CDR3 is 15 amino acids. The J segment lost 1 base and the V segment lost 1 base, leaving 0 bases of the junction unmatched. The CDR3 region has the DNA TGTGCCAGCAGCTTAGTAGCGGGAGGGTCCTACGAGCAGTACTTC. Its protein is CASSLVAGGSYEQYF.

V is TRBV27 and J is TRBJ2-5; 14 nucleotides match TRBD2. J was trimmed by 5 bases and V by 4 bases; bases with no gene match: 6. This CDR3 spans 16 amino acids. From germline, CDR1 is MNHEY and CDR2 SMNVEV (reference sequence). The CDR3 reads CASSSGLAGVEETQYF. The CDR3 region has the DNA TGTGCCAGCAGTTCGGGACTAGCGGGAGTCGAGGAGACCCAGTACTTC.

The V call is TRBV6-1, the J call TRBJ2-7; 8 bases are a match to TRBD2. There are 16 residues in the CDR3. CDR1 and CDR2 from the germline V gene are MNHNS and SASEGT. The J segment lost 3 bases and the V segment lost 4 bases, leaving 11 bases of the junction unmatched. The CDR3, as DNA: TGTGCCAGCAGTGCCCTCGGGGCGGGAGGTGTCTACGAGCAGTACTTC. It translates to CASSALGAGGVYEQYF.

The chain carries TRBV10-3 and TRBJ2-7; TRBD2 aligns across 9 bases. Germline CDR1 is ENHRY and CDR2 is SYGVKD. The CDR3 runs 13 residues. V trimming: 6 bases; J trimming: 6 bases; junction bases outside the gene matches: 6. This CDR3 is CAISGSGSFEQYF. CDR3 nucleotide sequence: TGTGCCATCAGCGGTAGCGGGAGTTTCGAGCAGTACTTC.

The chain links TRBV6-1 to TRBJ1-1; 11 nucleotides agree with TRBD1. The CDR3 spans 15 residues. V lost 6 bases, J lost 6 bases, and 9 bases stayed unmatched. The germline gives CDR1 MNHNS, CDR2 SASEGT. The CDR3 sequence is CASSDHGQGAAEAFF. The CDR3 DNA sequence: TGTGCCAGCAGCGACCACGGACAGGGGGCAGCTGAAGCTTTCTTT.